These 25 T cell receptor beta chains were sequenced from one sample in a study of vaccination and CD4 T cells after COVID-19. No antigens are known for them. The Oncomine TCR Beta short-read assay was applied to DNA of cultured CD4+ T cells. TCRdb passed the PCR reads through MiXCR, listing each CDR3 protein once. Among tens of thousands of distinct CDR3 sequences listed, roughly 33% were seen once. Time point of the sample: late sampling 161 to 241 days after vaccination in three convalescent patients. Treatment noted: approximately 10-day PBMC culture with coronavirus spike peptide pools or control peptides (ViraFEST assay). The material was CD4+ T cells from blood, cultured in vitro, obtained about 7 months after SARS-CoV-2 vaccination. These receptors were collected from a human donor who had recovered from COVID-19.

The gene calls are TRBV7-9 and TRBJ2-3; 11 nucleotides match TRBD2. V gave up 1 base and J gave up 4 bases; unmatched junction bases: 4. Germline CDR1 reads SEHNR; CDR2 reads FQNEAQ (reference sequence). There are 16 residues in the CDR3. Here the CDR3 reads CASSLGLAGGPDTQYF. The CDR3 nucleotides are TGTGCCAGCAGCTTAGGTCTAGCGGGGGGCCCAGATACGCAGTATTTT.

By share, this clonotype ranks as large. CDR3 sequence (DNA): TGCGCCAGCAGCCAAGATCAGGGAATGGTGCAGTACTTC. This encodes CASSQDQGMVQYF. The gene calls are TRBV4-1 and TRBJ2-7; TRBD1 is a possible D gene (5 bases). Germline V lookup: CDR1 MGHRA, CDR2 YSYEKL. Trimming removed 0 bases at V and 9 bases at J, with 12 bases between. This CDR3 spans 13 amino acids.

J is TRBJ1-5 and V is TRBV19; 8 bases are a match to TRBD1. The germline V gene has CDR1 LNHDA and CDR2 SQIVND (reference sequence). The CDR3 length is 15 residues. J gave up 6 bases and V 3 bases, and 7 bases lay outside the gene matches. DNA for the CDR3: TGTGCCAGTAGTATTTCCGCAGGGGGCGGTCAGCCCCAGCATTTT. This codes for CASSISAGGGQPQHF.

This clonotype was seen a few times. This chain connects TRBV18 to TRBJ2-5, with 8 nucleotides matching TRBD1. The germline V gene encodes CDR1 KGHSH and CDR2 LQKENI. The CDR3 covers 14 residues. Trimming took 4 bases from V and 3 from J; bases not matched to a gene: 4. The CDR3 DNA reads TGTGCCAGCTCACTATTGACAGGGGAAGAGACCCAGTACTTC. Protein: CASSLLTGEETQYF. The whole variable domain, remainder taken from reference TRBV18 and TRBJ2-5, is NAGVMQNPRHLVRRRGQEARLRCSPMKGHSHVYWYRQLPEEGLKFMVYLQKENIIDESGMPKERFSAEFPKEGPSILRIQQVVRGDSAAYFCASSLLTGEETQYFGPGTRLLVL.

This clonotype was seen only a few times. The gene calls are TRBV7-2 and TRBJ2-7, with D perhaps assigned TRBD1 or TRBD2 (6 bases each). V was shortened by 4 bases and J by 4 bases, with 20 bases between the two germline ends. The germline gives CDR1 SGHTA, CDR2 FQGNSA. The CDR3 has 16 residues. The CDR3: CASSSGIWGASYEQYF. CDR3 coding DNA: TGTGCCAGCAGCTCAGGCATATGGGGGGCCTCGTACGAGCAGTACTTC. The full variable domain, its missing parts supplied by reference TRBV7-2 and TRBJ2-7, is GAGVSQSPSNKVTEKGKDVELRCDPISGHTALYWYRQSLGQGLEFLIYFQGNSAPDKSGLPSDRFSAERTGGSVSTLTIQRTQQEDSAVYLCASSSGIWGASYEQYFGPGTRLTVT.

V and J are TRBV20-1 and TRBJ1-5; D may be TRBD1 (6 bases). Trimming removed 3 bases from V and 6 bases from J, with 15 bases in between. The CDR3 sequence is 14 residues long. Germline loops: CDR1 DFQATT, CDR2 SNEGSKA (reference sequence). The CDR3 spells CSASRQGNRQPQHF. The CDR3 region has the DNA TGCAGTGCTAGTCGGCAGGGGAACCGTCAGCCCCAGCATTTT.

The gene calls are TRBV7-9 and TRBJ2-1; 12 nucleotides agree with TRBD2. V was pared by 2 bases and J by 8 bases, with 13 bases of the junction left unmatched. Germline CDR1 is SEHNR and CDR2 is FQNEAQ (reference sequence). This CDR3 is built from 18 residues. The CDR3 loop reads CASSLMGMRLAGVDEQFF. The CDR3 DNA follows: TGTGCCAGCAGCTTAATGGGTATGAGACTAGCGGGAGTAGATGAGCAGTTCTTC.

The CDR3 spells CSARRGTNTEAFF. The DNA of the CDR3 is TGCAGTGCTAGGCGGGGAACAAACACTGAAGCTTTCTTT. The chain recombines TRBV20-1 with TRBJ1-1; D is unclear. Trimming took off 3 bases at V and 2 bases at J, with 10 bases between the two ends. The CDR3 runs 13 residues. Per the germline V gene, CDR1 is DFQATT and CDR2 is SNEGSKA (reference sequence).

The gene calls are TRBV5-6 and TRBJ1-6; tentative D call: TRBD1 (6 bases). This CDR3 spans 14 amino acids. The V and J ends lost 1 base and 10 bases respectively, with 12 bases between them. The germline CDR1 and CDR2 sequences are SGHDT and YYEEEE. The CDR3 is CASSLNWGQSPLHF. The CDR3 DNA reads TGTGCCAGCAGCTTGAACTGGGGGCAATCACCCCTCCACTTT.

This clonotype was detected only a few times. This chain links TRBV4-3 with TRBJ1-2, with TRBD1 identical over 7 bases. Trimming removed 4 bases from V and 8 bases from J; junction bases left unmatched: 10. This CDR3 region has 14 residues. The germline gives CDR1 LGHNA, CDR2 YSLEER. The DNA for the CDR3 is TGCGCCAGCAGCCGGTACAGGGGATTTGGGGGCTACACCTTC. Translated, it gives CASSRYRGFGGYTF.

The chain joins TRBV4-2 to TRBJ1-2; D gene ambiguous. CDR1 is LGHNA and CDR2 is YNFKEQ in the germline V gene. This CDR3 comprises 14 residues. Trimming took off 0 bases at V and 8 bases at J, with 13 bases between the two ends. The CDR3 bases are TGTGCCAGCAGCCAAGACGGGTACCCCTCCGGCTACACCTTC. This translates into CASSQDGYPSGYTF.

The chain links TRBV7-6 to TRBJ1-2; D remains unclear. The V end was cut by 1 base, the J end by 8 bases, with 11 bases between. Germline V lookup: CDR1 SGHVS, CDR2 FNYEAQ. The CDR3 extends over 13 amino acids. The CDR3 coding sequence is TGTGCCAGCAGCTTAGATACCAGTTACGGCTACACCTTC. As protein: CASSLDTSYGYTF.

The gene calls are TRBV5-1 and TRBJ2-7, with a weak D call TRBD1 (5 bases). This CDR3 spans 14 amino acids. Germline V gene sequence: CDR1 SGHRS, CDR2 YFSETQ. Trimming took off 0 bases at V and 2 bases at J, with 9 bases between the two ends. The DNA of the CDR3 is TGCGCCAGCAGCTTGGTAGCAGGGCCCTACGAGCAGTACTTC. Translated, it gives CASSLVAGPYEQYF. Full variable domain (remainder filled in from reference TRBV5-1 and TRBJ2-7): KAGVTQTPRYLIKTRGQQVTLSCSPISGHRSVSWYQQTPGQGLQFLFEYFSETQRNKGNFPGRFSGRQFSNSRSEMNVSTLELGDSALYLCASSLVAGPYEQYFGPGTRLTVT.

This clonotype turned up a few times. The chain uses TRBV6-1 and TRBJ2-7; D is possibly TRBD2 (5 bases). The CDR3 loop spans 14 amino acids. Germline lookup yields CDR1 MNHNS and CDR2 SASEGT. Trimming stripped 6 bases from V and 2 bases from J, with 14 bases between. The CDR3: CASSLTSTPYEQYF. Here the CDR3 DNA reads TGTGCCAGCAGCCTCACTAGTACCCCCTACGAGCAGTACTTC.

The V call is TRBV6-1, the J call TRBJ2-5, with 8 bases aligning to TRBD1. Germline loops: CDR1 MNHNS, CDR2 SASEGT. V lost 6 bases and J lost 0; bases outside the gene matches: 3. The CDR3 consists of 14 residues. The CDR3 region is CASSRQGNQETQYF. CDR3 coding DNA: TGTGCCAGCAGCCGACAGGGGAACCAAGAGACCCAGTACTTC.

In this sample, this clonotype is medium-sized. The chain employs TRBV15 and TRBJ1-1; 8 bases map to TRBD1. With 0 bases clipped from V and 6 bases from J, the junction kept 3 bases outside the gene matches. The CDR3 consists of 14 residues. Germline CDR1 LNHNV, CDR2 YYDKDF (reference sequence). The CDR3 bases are TGTGCCACCAGCAGAGAGGGCAGGGGGCCTGAAGCTTTCTTT. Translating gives CATSREGRGPEAFF.

In DNA form, the CDR3 reads TGTGCCAGCAGTTTATTTGGCCCACGGCAGGGGAGTAACACTGAAGCTTTCTTT. As protein: CASSLFGPRQGSNTEAFF. This chain connects TRBV27 to TRBJ1-1; D may be TRBD1 (6 bases). V was pared by 1 base and J by 2 bases, with 20 bases between. CDR1 and CDR2 (germline): MNHEY, SMNVEV (reference sequence). There are 18 residues in the CDR3.

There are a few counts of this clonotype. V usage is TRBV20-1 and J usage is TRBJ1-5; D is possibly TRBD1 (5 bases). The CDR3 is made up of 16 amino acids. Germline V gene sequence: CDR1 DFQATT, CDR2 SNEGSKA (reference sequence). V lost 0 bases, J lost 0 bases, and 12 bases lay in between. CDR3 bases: TGCAGTGCTAGAGAGCACCAGGGTGGTAGCAATCAGCCCCAGCATTTT. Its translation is CSAREHQGGSNQPQHF.

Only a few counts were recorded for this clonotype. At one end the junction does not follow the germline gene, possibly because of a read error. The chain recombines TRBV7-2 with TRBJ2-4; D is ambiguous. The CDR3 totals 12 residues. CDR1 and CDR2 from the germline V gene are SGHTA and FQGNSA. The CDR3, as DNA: TGTGCCAGCAGCTTAGCCCAAAACATTCAGTACTTC. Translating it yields CASSLAQNIQYF. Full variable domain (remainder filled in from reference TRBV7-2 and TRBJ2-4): GAGVSQSPSNKVTEKGKDVELRCDPISGHTALYWYRQSLGQGLEFLIYFQGNSAPDKSGLPSDRFSAERTGGSVSTLTIQRTQQEDSAVYLCASSLAQNIQYFGAGTRLSVL.

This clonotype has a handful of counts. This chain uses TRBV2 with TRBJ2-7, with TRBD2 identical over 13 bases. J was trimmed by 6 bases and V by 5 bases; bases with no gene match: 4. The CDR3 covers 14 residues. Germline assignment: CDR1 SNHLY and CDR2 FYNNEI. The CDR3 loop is CASSPGLAGVEQYF. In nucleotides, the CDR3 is TGTGCCAGCAGTCCTGGACTAGCGGGGGTCGAGCAGTACTTC.

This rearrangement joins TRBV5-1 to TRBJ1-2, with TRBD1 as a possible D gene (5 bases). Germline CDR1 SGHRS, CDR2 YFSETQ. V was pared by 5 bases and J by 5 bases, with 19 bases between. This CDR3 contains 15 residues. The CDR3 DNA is TGCGCCAGCAGGGCCTTAACCTTAGCAGGGTATGGCTACACCTTC. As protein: CASRALTLAGYGYTF.

CDR3: CASSTPAGYEQFF. Written as DNA, the CDR3 is TGTGCCAGTAGTACTCCCGCGGGCTATGAGCAGTTCTTC. This chain joins TRBV19 and TRBJ2-1, with D possibly matching TRBD2 (5 bases). The germline V gene encodes CDR1 LNHDA and CDR2 SQIVND (reference sequence). Between the trimmed V and J ends, which lost 4 bases and 8 bases, there was a span of 12 bases. The CDR3 has 13 amino acids.

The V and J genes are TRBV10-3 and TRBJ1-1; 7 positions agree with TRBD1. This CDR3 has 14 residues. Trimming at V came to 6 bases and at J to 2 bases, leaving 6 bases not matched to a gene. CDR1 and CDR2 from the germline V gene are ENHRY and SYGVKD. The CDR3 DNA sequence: TGTGCCATCAGCTCGACAGGGTTTAACACTGAAGCTTTCTTT. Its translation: CAISSTGFNTEAFF.

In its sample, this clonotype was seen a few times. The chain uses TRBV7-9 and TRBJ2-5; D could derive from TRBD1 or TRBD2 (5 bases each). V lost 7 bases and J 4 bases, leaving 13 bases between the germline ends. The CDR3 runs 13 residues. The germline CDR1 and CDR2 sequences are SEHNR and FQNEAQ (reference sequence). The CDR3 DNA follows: TGTGCCAGCACCAGAGGGGTGGGAGAGACCCAGTACTTC. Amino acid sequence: CASTRGVGETQYF.

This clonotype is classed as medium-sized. The CDR3 loop is CASTRQVGGTDTQYF. CDR3 DNA: TGTGCCAGCACACGTCAGGTGGGAGGCACAGATACGCAGTATTTT. The chain couples TRBV11-1 to TRBJ2-3, with D maybe TRBD2 (5 bases). The V gene's germline CDR1 is SGHAT and CDR2 FQDESV (reference sequence). The CDR3 loop spans 15 amino acids. The V and J ends lost 7 bases and 1 base respectively, with 15 bases between them.